This TCR beta chain is from a study of blood T cell repertoires in COVID-19. Across the study: Nucleic acid was either cDNA or gDNA, and it came from T cells, B-cell-depleted T cells, or PBMCs.

Per the study methods: Amplification of reference gene primers provided the estimated nucleated cell counts. The data were produced by immunoSEQ multiplex PCR, yet TCRdb's version contains in-frame clones alone and is incomplete. The D gene and trimming were derived from the DNA, and the V and J assignments and clone size from that table. Among around 71,000 clones listed, approximately 89% were seen once. Germline lookup yields CDR1 MDHEN and CDR2 SYDVKM. Trimming removed 4 bases from V and 0 bases from J, with 12 bases in between. The CDR3 has 15 amino acids. The J gene is TRBJ1-1, the V gene TRBV28; no definite D call. This TCR was recovered from a woman in her sixties or seventies with acute or convalescent COVID-19. Sequencing was carried out using peripheral blood. The CDR3 region has the DNA TGTGCCAGCAGTTACAACAGCCTCATGAACACTGAAGCTTTCTTT. Protein sequence: CASSYNSLMNTEAFF.